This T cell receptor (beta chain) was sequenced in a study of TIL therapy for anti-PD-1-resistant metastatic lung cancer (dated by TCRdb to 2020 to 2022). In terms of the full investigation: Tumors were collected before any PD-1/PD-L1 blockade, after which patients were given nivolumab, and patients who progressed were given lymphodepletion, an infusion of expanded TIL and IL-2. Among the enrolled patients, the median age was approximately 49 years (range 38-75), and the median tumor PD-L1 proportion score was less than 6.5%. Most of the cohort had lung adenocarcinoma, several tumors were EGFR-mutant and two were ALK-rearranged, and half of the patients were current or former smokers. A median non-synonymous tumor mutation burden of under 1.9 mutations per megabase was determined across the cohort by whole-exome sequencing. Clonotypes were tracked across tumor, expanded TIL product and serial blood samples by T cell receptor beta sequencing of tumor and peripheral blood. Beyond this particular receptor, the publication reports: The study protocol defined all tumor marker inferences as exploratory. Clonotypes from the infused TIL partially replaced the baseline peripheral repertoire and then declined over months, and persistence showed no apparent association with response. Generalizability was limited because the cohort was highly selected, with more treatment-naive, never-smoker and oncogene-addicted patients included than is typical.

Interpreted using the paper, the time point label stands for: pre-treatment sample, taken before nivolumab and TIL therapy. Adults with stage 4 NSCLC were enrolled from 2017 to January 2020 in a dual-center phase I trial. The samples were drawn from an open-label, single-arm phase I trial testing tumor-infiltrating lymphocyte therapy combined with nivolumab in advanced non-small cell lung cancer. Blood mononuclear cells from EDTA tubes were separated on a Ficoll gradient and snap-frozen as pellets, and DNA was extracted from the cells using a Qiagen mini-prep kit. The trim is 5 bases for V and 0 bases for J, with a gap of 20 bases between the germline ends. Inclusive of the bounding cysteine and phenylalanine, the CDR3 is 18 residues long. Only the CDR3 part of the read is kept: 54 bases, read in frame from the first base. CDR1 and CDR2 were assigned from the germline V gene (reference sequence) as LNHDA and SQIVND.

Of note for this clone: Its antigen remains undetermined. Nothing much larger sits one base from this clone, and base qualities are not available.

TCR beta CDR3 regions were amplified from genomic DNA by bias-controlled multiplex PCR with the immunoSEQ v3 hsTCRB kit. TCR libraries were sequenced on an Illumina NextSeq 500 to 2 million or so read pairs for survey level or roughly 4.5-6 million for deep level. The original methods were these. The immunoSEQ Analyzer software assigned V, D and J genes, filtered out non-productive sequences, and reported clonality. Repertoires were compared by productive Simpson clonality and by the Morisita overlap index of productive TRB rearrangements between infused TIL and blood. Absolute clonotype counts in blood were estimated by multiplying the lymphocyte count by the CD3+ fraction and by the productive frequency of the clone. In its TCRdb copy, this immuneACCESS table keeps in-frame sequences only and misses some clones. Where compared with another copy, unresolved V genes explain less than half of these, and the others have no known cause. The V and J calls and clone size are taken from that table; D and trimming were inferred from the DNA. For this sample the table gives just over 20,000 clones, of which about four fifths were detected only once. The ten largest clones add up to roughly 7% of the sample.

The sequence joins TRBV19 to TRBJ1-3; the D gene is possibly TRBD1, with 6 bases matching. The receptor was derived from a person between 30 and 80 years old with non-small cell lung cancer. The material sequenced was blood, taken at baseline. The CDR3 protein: CASSVWRAWTDSGNTIYF. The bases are TGTGCCAGTAGTGTATGGAGGGCCTGGACAGACTCTGGAAACACCATATATTTT.